This T cell receptor (beta chain) is from a study of T cell changes during pregnancy in multiple sclerosis. This clone appeared a few times. The data were produced by immunoSEQ multiplex PCR, yet TCRdb's version contains in-frame clones alone and is incomplete. The table includes under 70,000 clones, over 80% detected once. This CDR3 is built from 13 residues. Trimming removed 7 bases from V and 8 bases from J, with 12 bases in between. Germline V gene sequence: CDR1 MNHNY, CDR2 SVGAGI (reference sequence). The chain is built from TRBV6-6 and TRBJ1-6; D not resolved. The sequence came from a female donor with multiple sclerosis, enrolled in a pregnancy study. The source was CD4+ T cells from peripheral blood mononuclear cells, collected in the first trimester of pregnancy. The CDR3 DNA reads TGTGCCAGCACATTCCGCGGGGATTCACCCCTCCACTTT. Translating gives CASTFRGDSPLHF.